A single sample is the source of the 6 T cell receptor beta chains below, sequenced in a study of blood T cells in healthy people across ages. Then a second PCR, running roughly 6 to 12 cycles, was carried out with a sample-barcoded 5' primer and a J-beta primer mix. Via MiXCR, TCRdb re-called the 5' RACE reads, giving one row per CDR3 protein. The sample comprises around 800,000 distinct CDR3 sequences, roughly 44% of which are singletons, and around 18% rests with the top ten. Sequences were obtained from blood. The receptors were gathered from a man aged 55 to 70 in good health.

Points on this clonotype: At one of its ends the junction is not consistent with the germline gene, which may arise from a read error. The rearrangement links TRBV6-5 to TRBJ2-4; D may be TRBD1 or TRBD2 (5 bases each). This CDR3 has 14 amino acids. Per germline, CDR1 MNHEY and CDR2 SVGAGI. For the CDR3, the DNA is TGTGCCAGCAGCGAGGGACGGGCCAAAACCATTCAGTACTTC. Its protein product is CASSEGRAKTIQYF.

V gene TRBV5-6 combines with J gene TRBJ2-5; 14 nucleotides line up with TRBD2. The DNA matches TRBJ2-7 better at its end, which makes the J call doubtful. The CDR3 contains 16 residues. Germline V gene lookup returns CDR1 SGHDT and CDR2 YYEEEE. Here the CDR3 reads CASSSRLAGGPSEQYF. CDR3 DNA sequence: TGTGCCAGCAGCTCCAGACTAGCGGGGGGGCCCTCCGAGCAGTACTTC.

The rearrangement links TRBV5-1 to TRBJ2-3; 9 nucleotides line up with TRBD1. The germline V gene has CDR1 SGHRS and CDR2 YFSETQ. The V and J ends lost 4 bases and 2 bases, in that order; junction bases with no gene match: 8. The CDR3 contains 16 residues. DNA of the CDR3: TGCGCCAGCAGCAGGCGGACAGGGGCCCTCACAGATACGCAGTATTTT. Translating gives CASSRRTGALTDTQYF. The whole variable domain, remainder taken from reference TRBV5-1 and TRBJ2-3, is KAGVTQTPRYLIKTRGQQVTLSCSPISGHRSVSWYQQTPGQGLQFLFEYFSETQRNKGNFPGRFSGRQFSNSRSEMNVSTLELGDSALYLCASSRRTGALTDTQYFGPGTRLTVL.

This clonotype has a handful of counts. The chain has TRBV9 and TRBJ1-5; TRBD1 aligns across 10 bases. After removal of 2 bases from V and 4 bases from J, the junction contained 3 bases not matched to a gene. This CDR3 contains 15 residues. CDR1 is SGDLS, CDR2 YYNGEE, per germline. Written as DNA, the CDR3 is TGTGCCAGCAGCGTGACAGGGGGCGCGAATCAGCCCCAGCATTTT. This sequence encodes CASSVTGGANQPQHF.

The chain combines TRBV29-1 with TRBJ1-2; weak D call: TRBD1 (6 bases). Germline CDR1 and CDR2: SQVTM and ANQGSEA. The ends were cut back, 7 bases at V and 3 bases at J, with 18 bases in the middle. The CDR3 has 14 amino acids. The CDR3 sequence is CSGGGGGRDYGYTF. Written as DNA, the CDR3 is TGCAGCGGAGGGGGGGGAGGCAGAGACTATGGCTACACCTTC.

The genes are TRBV10-3 and TRBJ2-3, with 10 nucleotides matching TRBD1. The germline V gene encodes CDR1 ENHRY and CDR2 SYGVKD. The J segment lost 4 bases and the V segment lost 9 bases, leaving 7 bases of the junction unmatched. This CDR3 is 14 amino acids long. The CDR3 sequence is CAIRPGTGADTQYF. Here the CDR3 DNA reads TGTGCCATAAGACCCGGGACAGGGGCAGATACGCAGTATTTT.